This is a list of T cell receptor beta chains from one sample in a study of PD-L1 blockade in urothelial cancer. Profiled with immunoSEQ multiplex PCR; TCRdb holds only in-frame clones, not every one. The sample holds about 46,000 clones, about 85% seen once. The sequenced sample was PBMCs, obtained around atezolizumab (anti-PD-L1) treatment. The source of these receptors is a man aged 50-60 years with urothelial cancer. Both conserved end residues are part of each CDR3. Each record gives: D gene, V gene, clone size, J gene, CDR3 protein, CDR3 DNA. A D gene is named only where the DNA matches it firmly. Rows give clone size only sometimes, using once, few, many, or a class for an expanded clone.

d_gene: .
v_gene: TRBV4-2
abundance: .
j_gene: TRBJ2-2
CDR3aa: CASNRKGAGELFF
CDR3nt: TGTGCCAGCAACCGAAAGGGGGCCGGGGAGCTGTTTTTT

d_gene: TRBD1
v_gene: TRBV6-6
abundance: .
j_gene: TRBJ1-2
CDR3aa: CASNRDRESGYTF
CDR3nt: TGTGCCAGCAACCGGGACAGGGAATCTGGCTACACCTTC

d_gene: TRBD2
v_gene: TRBV6-4
abundance: .
j_gene: TRBJ2-2
CDR3aa: CASSVAGGPTGELFF
CDR3nt: TGTGCCAGCAGTGTCGCGGGGGGGCCGACCGGGGAGCTGTTTTTT

d_gene: .
v_gene: TRBV7-9
abundance: .
j_gene: TRBJ1-6
CDR3aa: CASSNKTEPSSPLHF
CDR3nt: TGTGCCAGCAGCAATAAGACCGAGCCTAGTTCACCCCTCCACTTT

d_gene: TRBD1
v_gene: TRBV11-3
abundance: .
j_gene: TRBJ2-7
CDR3aa: CASSFASTGYEQYF
CDR3nt: TGTGCCAGCAGTTTCGCCTCGACAGGGTACGAGCAGTACTTC

d_gene: TRBD1
v_gene: TRBV7-9
abundance: .
j_gene: TRBJ1-4
CDR3aa: CASRPRTGGALSNEKLFF
CDR3nt: TGTGCCAGCAGACCTCGGACAGGGGGCGCGTTAAGTAATGAAAAACTGTTTTTT

d_gene: .
v_gene: TRBV10-1
abundance: few
j_gene: TRBJ2-7
CDR3aa: CASSDFSYEQYF
CDR3nt: TGCGCCAGCAGTGACTTTTCCTACGAGCAGTACTTC

d_gene: TRBD1
v_gene: TRBV30
abundance: .
j_gene: TRBJ2-7
CDR3aa: CAWSKPRQGANYEQYF
CDR3nt: TGTGCCTGGAGTAAACCTCGACAGGGGGCTAATTACGAGCAATACTTC

d_gene: .
v_gene: TRBV5-1
abundance: .
j_gene: TRBJ2-7
CDR3aa: CASSLGQSYEQYF
CDR3nt: TGCGCCAGCAGCTTGGGACAAAGTTACGAGCAGTACTTC

d_gene: .
v_gene: TRBV6-6
abundance: .
j_gene: TRBJ2-1
CDR3aa: CASSYGTTYAYNEQFF
CDR3nt: TGTGCCAGCAGTTACGGGACAACTTATGCCTACAATGAGCAGTTCTTC

d_gene: .
v_gene: TRBV29-1
abundance: .
j_gene: TRBJ2-4
CDR3aa: CSGREGGNIQYF
CDR3nt: TGCAGCGGGAGGGAGGGGGGGAACATTCAGTACTTC

d_gene: TRBD1
v_gene: TRBV5-1
abundance: .
j_gene: TRBJ2-4
CDR3aa: CASSPRPGQGKNIQYF
CDR3nt: TGCGCCAGCAGCCCGAGACCGGGACAGGGGAAAAACATTCAGTACTTC

d_gene: .
v_gene: TRBV5-6
abundance: .
j_gene: TRBJ1-1
CDR3aa: CASSSRTMETEAFF
CDR3nt: TGTGCCAGCAGCTCCAGAACCATGGAGACTGAAGCTTTCTTT

d_gene: TRBD2
v_gene: TRBV7-2
abundance: .
j_gene: TRBJ2-1
CDR3aa: CASSPTGLDWLNEQFF
CDR3nt: TGTGCCAGCAGCCCCACCGGACTAGATTGGTTGAATGAGCAGTTCTTC

d_gene: TRBD2
v_gene: TRBV9
abundance: .
j_gene: TRBJ2-7
CDR3aa: CASSQTSGGTYEQYF
CDR3nt: TGTGCCAGCAGCCAGACTAGCGGGGGAACCTACGAGCAGTACTTC

d_gene: TRBD2
v_gene: TRBV6-6
abundance: .
j_gene: TRBJ2-7
CDR3aa: CASRTSGLYEQYF
CDR3nt: TGTGCCAGCAGGACTAGCGGACTCTACGAGCAGTACTTC

d_gene: .
v_gene: TRBV30
abundance: .
j_gene: TRBJ1-1
CDR3aa: CAWETGSGTEAFF
CDR3nt: TGTGCCTGGGAAACAGGGAGTGGGACTGAAGCTTTCTTT

d_gene: .
v_gene: TRBV5-1
abundance: once
j_gene: TRBJ2-1
CDR3aa: CASSFGGYNEQFF
CDR3nt: TGCGCCAGCAGCTTTGGAGGATACAATGAGCAGTTCTTC

d_gene: .
v_gene: TRBV28
abundance: .
j_gene: TRBJ1-2
CDR3aa: CASSLTLHLDWSKGYGYTF
CDR3nt: TGTGCCAGCAGTTTGACCCTCCACCTGGACTGGTCCAAGGGTTATGGCTACACCTTC

d_gene: TRBD2
v_gene: TRBV4-1
abundance: .
j_gene: TRBJ2-7
CDR3aa: CASSQSSGGAREQYF
CDR3nt: TGCGCCAGCAGCCAATCAAGCGGGGGGGCTCGCGAGCAGTACTTC

d_gene: .
v_gene: TRBV6-6
abundance: .
j_gene: TRBJ2-7
CDR3aa: CASKTRNSYEQYF
CDR3nt: TGTGCCAGCAAGACTCGAAACTCCTACGAGCAGTACTTC

d_gene: TRBD1
v_gene: TRBV6-1
abundance: .
j_gene: TRBJ2-1
CDR3aa: CASSAITGTGVSSEQFF
CDR3nt: TGTGCCAGCAGTGCGATCACCGGGACAGGGGTTTCCAGTGAGCAGTTCTTC

d_gene: .
v_gene: TRBV18
abundance: .
j_gene: TRBJ1-1
CDR3aa: CASSKSENTEAFF
CDR3nt: TGTGCCAGCTCAAAGTCAGAGAACACTGAAGCTTTCTTT

d_gene: TRBD1
v_gene: TRBV5-1
abundance: .
j_gene: TRBJ1-3
CDR3aa: CASSKETGVGNTIYF
CDR3nt: TGCGCCAGCAGCAAGGAGACAGGGGTTGGAAACACCATATATTTT